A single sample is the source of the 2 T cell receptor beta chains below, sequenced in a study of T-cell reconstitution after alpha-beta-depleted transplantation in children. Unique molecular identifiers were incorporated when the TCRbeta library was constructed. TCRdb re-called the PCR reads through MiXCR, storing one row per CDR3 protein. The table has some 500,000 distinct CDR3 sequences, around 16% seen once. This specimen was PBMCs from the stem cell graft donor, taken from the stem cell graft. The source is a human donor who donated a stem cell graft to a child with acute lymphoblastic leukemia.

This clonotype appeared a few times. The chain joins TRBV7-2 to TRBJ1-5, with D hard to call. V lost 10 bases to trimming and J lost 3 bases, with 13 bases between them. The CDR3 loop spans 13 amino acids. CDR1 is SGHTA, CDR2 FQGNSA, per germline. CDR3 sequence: CATAVDPNQPQHF. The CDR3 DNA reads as TGTGCCACAGCAGTGGATCCCAATCAGCCCCAGCATTTT.

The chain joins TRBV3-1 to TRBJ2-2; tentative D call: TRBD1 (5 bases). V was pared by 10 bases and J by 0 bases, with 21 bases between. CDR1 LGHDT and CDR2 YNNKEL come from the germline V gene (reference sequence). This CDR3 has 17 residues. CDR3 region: CATSHRPRAPNTGELFF. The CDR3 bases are TGTGCCACCTCCCACCGGCCCAGGGCACCGAACACCGGGGAGCTGTTTTTT.